This T cell receptor beta chain was identified in a study of T cell responses to AZD1222 COVID-19 vaccine. Overall study findings and caveats: Spike-specific TCR breadth and depth were elevated following two AZD1222 doses.

Trimming removed 5 bases from V and 2 bases from J; junction bases left unmatched: 15. Per germline, CDR1 SQVTM and CDR2 ANQGSEA. The CDR3 covers 18 residues. Using immunoSEQ multiplex PCR, the repertoire was profiled, and TCRdb retains in-frame clones only, with some absent. Among 150,000 to 200,000 clones listed, roughly 87% were seen once. On this clone: Its antigen is unidentified.

This chain links TRBV29-1 with TRBJ2-1, with 10 positions matching TRBD2. The sequence came from an adult in good health. The source material was peripheral blood, sampled on day 0 of AZD1222 vaccination. The CDR3 DNA is TGCAGCGTTTCCCGGGGACTAGCGACCAGGGGTACCTACAATGAGCAGTTCTTC. Protein: CSVSRGLATRGTYNEQFF.